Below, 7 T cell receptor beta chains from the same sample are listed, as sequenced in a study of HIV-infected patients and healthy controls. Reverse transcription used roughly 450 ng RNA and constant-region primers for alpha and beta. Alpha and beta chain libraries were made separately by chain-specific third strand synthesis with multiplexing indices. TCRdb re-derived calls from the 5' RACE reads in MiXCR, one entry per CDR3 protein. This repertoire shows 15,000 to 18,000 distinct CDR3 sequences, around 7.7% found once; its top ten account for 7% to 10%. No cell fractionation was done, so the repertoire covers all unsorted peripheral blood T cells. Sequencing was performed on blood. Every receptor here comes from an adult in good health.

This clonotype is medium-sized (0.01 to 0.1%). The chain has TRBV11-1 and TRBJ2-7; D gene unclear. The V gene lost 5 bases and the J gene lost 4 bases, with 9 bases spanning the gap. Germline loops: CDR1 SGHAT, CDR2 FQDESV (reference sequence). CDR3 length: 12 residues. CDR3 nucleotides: TGTGCCAGCAGCGGTACTGGGTACGAGCAGTACTTC. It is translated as CASSGTGYEQYF.

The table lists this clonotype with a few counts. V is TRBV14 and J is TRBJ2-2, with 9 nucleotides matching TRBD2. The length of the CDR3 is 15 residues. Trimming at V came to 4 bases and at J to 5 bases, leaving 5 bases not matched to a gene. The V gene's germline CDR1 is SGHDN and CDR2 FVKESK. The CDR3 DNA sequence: TGTGCCAGCAGCCCCCGACTAGCGGCGACCGGGGAGCTGTTTTTT. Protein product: CASSPRLAATGELFF. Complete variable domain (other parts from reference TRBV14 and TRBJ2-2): EAGVTQFPSHSVIEKGQTVTLRCDPISGHDNLYWYRRVMGKEIKFLLHFVKESKQDESGMPNNRFLAERTGGTYSTLKVQPAELEDSGVYFCASSPRLAATGELFFGEGSRLTVL.

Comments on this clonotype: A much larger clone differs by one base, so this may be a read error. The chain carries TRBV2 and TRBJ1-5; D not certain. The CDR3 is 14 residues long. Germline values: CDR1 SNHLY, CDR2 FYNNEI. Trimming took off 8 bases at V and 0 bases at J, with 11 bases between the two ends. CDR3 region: CASGRAVSNQPQHF. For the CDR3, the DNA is TGTGCCAGCGGTAGGGCAGTTAGCAATCAGCCCCAGCATTTT.

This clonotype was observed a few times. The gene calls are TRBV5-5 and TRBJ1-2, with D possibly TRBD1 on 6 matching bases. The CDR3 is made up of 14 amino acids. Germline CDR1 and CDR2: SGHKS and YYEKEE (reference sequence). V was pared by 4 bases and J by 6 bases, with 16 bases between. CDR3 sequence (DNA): TGTGCCAGCAGCGGAACAGGGATAAGTAATGGCTACACCTTC. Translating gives CASSGTGISNGYTF.

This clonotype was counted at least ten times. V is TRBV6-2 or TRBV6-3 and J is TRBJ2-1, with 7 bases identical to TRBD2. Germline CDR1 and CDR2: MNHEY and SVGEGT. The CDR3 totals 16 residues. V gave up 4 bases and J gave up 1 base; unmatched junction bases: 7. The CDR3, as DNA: TGTGCCAGCAGTTTCTCTAGCGGAAGGTCCTACAATGAGCAGTTCTTC. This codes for CASSFSSGRSYNEQFF.

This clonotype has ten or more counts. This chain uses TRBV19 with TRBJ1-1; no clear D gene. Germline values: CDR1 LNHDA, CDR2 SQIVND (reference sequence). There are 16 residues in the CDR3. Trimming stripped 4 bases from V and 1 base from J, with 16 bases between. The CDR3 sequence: CASSSRAGERNTEAFF. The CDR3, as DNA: TGTGCCAGTAGTAGCCGGGCCGGAGAGCGGAACACTGAAGCTTTCTTT.

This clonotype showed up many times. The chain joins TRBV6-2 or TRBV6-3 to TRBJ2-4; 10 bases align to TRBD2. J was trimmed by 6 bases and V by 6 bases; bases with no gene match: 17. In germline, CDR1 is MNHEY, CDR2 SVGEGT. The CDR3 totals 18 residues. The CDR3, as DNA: TGTGCCAGCAGCTCCCACACTAGCGGGATTCGTCCGAGAAACATTCAGTACTTC. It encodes CASSSHTSGIRPRNIQYF.